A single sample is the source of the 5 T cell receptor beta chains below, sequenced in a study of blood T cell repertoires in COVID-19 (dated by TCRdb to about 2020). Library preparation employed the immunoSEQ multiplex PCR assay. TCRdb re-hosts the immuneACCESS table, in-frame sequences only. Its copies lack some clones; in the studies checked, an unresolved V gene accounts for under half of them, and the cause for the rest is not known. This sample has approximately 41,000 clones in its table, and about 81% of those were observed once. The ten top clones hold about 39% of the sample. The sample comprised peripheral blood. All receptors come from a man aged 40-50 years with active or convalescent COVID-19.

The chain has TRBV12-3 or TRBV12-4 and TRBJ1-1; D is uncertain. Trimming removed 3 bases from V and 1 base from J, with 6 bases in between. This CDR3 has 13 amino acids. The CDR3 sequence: CASSFSGNTEAFF. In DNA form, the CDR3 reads TGTGCCAGCAGTTTTTCAGGGAACACTGAAGCTTTCTTT.

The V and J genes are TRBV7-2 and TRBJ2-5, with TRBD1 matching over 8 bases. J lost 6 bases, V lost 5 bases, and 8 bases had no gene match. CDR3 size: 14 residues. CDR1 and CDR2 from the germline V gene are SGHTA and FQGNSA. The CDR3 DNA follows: TGTGCCAGCAGCCCTACGGACAGGGTGAAGACCCAGTACTTC. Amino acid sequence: CASSPTDRVKTQYF.

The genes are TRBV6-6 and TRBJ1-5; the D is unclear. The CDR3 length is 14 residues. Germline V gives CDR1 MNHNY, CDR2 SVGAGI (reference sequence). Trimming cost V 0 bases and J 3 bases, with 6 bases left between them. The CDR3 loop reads CASSYSEDNQPQHF. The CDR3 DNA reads TGTGCCAGCAGTTACTCCGAGGACAATCAGCCCCAGCATTTT.

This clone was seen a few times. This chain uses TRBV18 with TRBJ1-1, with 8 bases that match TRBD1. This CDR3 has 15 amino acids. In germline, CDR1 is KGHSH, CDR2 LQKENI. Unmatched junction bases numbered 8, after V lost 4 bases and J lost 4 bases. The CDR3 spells CASSQSGGVGTEAFF. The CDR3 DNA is TGTGCCAGCTCACAGTCAGGGGGCGTAGGCACTGAAGCTTTCTTT.

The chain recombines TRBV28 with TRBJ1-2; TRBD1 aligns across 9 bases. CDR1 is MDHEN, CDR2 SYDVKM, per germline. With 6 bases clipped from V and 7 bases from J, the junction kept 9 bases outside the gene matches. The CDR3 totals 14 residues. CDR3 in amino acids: CASSLQGTGSGYTF. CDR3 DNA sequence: TGTGCCAGCAGCCTACAAGGGACAGGGTCTGGCTACACCTTC.